Below are 5 T cell receptor beta chains sequenced from a single sample in a study of blood T cell repertoires in COVID-19. Some clones are missing from TCRdb's copy, which holds only in-frame ones; the method was immunoSEQ multiplex PCR. This table holds about 100,000 clones, 88% found once. The sample consisted of peripheral blood. The receptor set was obtained from a woman of 80 years or more with acute or convalescent COVID-19.

This clone turned up a few times. The chain joins TRBV28 to TRBJ1-2; the D is unclear. V lost 6 bases and J lost 5, with 4 bases in between. CDR3 length: 10 residues. Germline V gene data show CDR1 as MDHEN and CDR2 as SYDVKM. The CDR3 DNA reads TGTGCCAGCAGGCAGTATGGCTACACCTTC. Translating gives CASRQYGYTF.

The chain has TRBV9 and TRBJ1-3, with D perhaps matching TRBD1 (5 bases). The CDR3 has 17 amino acids. Germline V gives CDR1 SGDLS, CDR2 YYNGEE. The ends were cut back, 0 bases at V and 2 bases at J, with 15 bases in the middle. The CDR3 nucleotides are TGTGCCAGCAGCGTAGGGCCCGACAGCGCCCCTGGAAACACCATATATTTT. Translated: CASSVGPDSAPGNTIYF.

The genes are TRBV29-1 and TRBJ1-2, with 9 bases aligning to TRBD1. Germline lookup yields CDR1 SQVTM and CDR2 ANQGSEA. The trim removed 6 bases at V and 4 bases at J, leaving 6 bases unmatched. The CDR3 contains 13 residues. CDR3 sequence: CSVEPGQGYGYTF. The CDR3 DNA follows: TGCAGCGTAGAGCCGGGACAGGGCTATGGCTACACCTTC.

This chain connects TRBV2 to TRBJ1-1; D gene uncertain. Germline CDR1 is SNHLY and CDR2 is FYNNEI. The CDR3 totals 13 residues. Deletions cut 6 bases from V and 3 bases from J, with 11 bases between. In nucleotides, the CDR3 is TGTGCCAGCAGCGATATGGGCTACACTGAAGCTTTCTTT. Its translation: CASSDMGYTEAFF.

This chain links TRBV7-8 with TRBJ1-3; tentative D call: TRBD1 (6 bases). Germline V gene data show CDR1 as SGHVS and CDR2 as FQNEAQ. V lost 2 bases to trimming and J lost 0 bases, with 11 bases between them. The CDR3 sequence is 16 residues long. The CDR3 loop reads CASSLPQTGSGNTIYF. CDR3 DNA: TGTGCCAGCAGCTTACCTCAGACAGGCTCTGGAAACACCATATATTTT.